This T cell receptor (beta chain) appears in the sequencing data of a study of blood T cell repertoires in COVID-19 (dated by TCRdb to 2020 to 2022). Regarding the research as a whole: Samples covering the acute and convalescent phases of COVID-19 were provided by collaborators in the United States, Italy and Spain. Subjects who had been exposed to COVID-19, were actively infected with it, or had recovered from it provided the deeply sampled blood TCRbeta repertoires that made up the dataset. The material from the prospective study consisted of cDNA or gDNA derived from T cells, B-cell-depleted T cells, or PBMCs. Samples came from the ongoing ImmuneRACE study (first 160 participants) plus 1,254 subjects from 6 global collaborators. Sample metadata almost always included a de-identified subject ID, COVID-19 status, age in years and sex. Where available, HLA class I and class II types were obtained from metadata supplied by the sample provider rather than from assay-based typing. The repertoires were made available in a free public database intended to serve as a resource for research on the immune response to SARS-CoV-2. Overall results and qualifications from the work: Clinical and demographic metadata were provided uncurated, with the amount varying by source and participant.

A word on this clone: This clone's antigen is unknown. Qualities for individual bases were not recorded, and no much larger clone is one base off.

Relative to germline, V is missing 7 bases and J is missing 2 bases, with 7 bases of the junction outside any gene match. CDR1 SEHNR and CDR2 FQNEAQ were looked up in the germline V gene (reference sequence). The CDR3 has 15 amino acids, counting the end cysteine and phenylalanine. Only the CDR3 DNA is retained, 45 bases long and in frame from the first base. Samples from volunteer blood donors who had recovered from COVID-19 were contributed by a second Seattle source. Collaborating institutions collected whole blood in K2EDTA tubes following their own protocols. For TCRbeta analysis, collaborators shipped samples in one of three forms: frozen whole blood, isolated PBMCs, or DNA extracted from either of those sample types. TCRbeta CDR3 regions were amplified from genomic DNA using the immunoSEQ Assay, a bias-controlled multiplex PCR. Per the authors' processing: The number of nucleated cells in each sample was estimated by amplification of reference gene primers within the assay. To quantify the absolute abundance of each unique TCRbeta CDR3 rearrangement, sequence reads were collapsed and filtered. Productive Simpson clonality was computed per sample as the square root of Simpson's diversity index over productive rearrangements. Imported from immuneACCESS, the table was reduced by TCRdb to in-frame sequences with V and J called. These copies leave out some clones; in studies compared against another copy, an unresolved V gene accounts for under half, and the cause of the remainder is not known. The V and J calls and clone size were taken over from that table, and D and trimming were inferred from the DNA. The sample includes 270,000 or so clones, with 85% to 90% observed a single time. The ten biggest clones cover roughly 5% of the sample.

This TCR was sampled from a middle-aged woman who had recovered from COVID-19. The receptor chain draws on TRBV7-9 and TRBJ2-3, with 9 middle bases fitting TRBD2. The sequencing sample was made of peripheral blood. The CDR3 protein: CASNNLAGSTDTQYF. The nucleotide sequence reads TGTGCCAGCAACAATCTAGCGGGATCCACAGATACGCAGTATTTT.